A single sample gave rise to the 21 T cell receptor beta chains below, sequenced in a study of cytomegalovirus exposure and HLA in healthy donors. The PCR was carried out with 60 Vbeta primers and 13 Jbeta primers. Libraries were prepared by immunoSEQ multiplex PCR; TCRdb keeps only in-frame clonotypes and omits some of them. This table holds 150,000 to 170,000 clones, roughly four fifths found once. Input material: PBMCs. These receptors were obtained from a man younger than 35 in good health and CMV-seronegative.

This CDR3 reads CASSLGGENYEQYF. In DNA form, the CDR3 reads TGTGCCAGCAGTTTAGGGGGGGAGAACTACGAGCAGTACTTC. The rearrangement links TRBV27 to TRBJ2-5; 7 nucleotides agree with TRBD2. Gene TRBJ2-7 matches the end of the DNA better, so the J call may be wrong. The germline V gene encodes CDR1 MNHEY and CDR2 SMNVEV (reference sequence). The CDR3 runs 14 residues.

The rearrangement joins TRBV18 to TRBJ2-1, with 11 bases aligning to TRBD2. CDR3 length: 17 amino acids. The germline V gene has CDR1 KGHSH and CDR2 LQKENI. V was pared by 0 bases and J by 8 bases, with 9 bases of the junction left unmatched. CDR3 sequence reads: CASSPPPSSGRSDEQFF. CDR3 in DNA: TGTGCCAGCTCACCACCTCCTTCTAGCGGGAGGTCCGATGAGCAGTTCTTC.

The V call is TRBV10-1, the J call TRBJ2-7; 10 bases are a match to TRBD2. The J segment lost 1 base and the V segment lost 4 bases, leaving 4 bases of the junction unmatched. Germline V gene lookup returns CDR1 WNHNN and CDR2 SYGVQD (reference sequence). The CDR3 totals 15 residues. DNA of the CDR3: TGCGCCAGCAGTGCCGGGACTAGCGCTTCCTACGAGCAGTACTTC. The encoded protein is CASSAGTSASYEQYF.

A few counts support this clone. This chain joins TRBV27 and TRBJ1-2; D gene ambiguous. Germline V lookup: CDR1 MNHEY, CDR2 SMNVEV (reference sequence). This CDR3 is 15 amino acids long. V was pared by 3 bases and J by 3 bases, with 14 bases between. The CDR3 protein is CASSFPGEVDYGYTF. The CDR3 nucleotides read TGTGCCAGCAGTTTTCCGGGAGAGGTAGACTATGGCTACACCTTC.

The rearrangement links TRBV5-8 to TRBJ2-1; 11 positions match TRBD2. The germline CDR1 and CDR2 sequences are SGHTS and YDEGEE. The CDR3 runs 18 residues. Losses at the gene ends were 2 bases for V and 3 bases for J; bases not matched to a gene: 10. CDR3 sequence reads: CASSFSSTSGVRYNEQFF. CDR3 nucleotide sequence: TGTGCCAGCAGCTTTTCCTCGACTAGCGGGGTCCGCTACAATGAGCAGTTCTTC.

The CDR3 nucleotides read TGTGCCACCAGCAAGGGGGAGGGTCAGCCCCAGCATTTT. Protein: CATSKGEGQPQHF. This chain joins TRBV15 and TRBJ1-5, with D perhaps TRBD1 (6 bases). The CDR3 runs 13 residues. Per germline, CDR1 LNHNV and CDR2 YYDKDF (reference sequence). The ends were cut back, 4 bases at V and 6 bases at J, with 10 bases in the middle.

The chain has TRBV7-2 and TRBJ1-2; TRBD1 aligns across 11 bases. Per the germline V gene, CDR1 is SGHTA and CDR2 is FQGNSA. Trimming at V came to 5 bases and at J to 8 bases, leaving 7 bases not matched to a gene. This CDR3 has 14 residues. The CDR3 nucleotides read TGTGCCAGCAGCCAGGACAGGGGGCCGGGGGGCTACACCTTC. Amino acid sequence: CASSQDRGPGGYTF.

This chain uses TRBV14 with TRBJ2-1; 7 bases align to TRBD1. V trimming: 2 bases; J trimming: 6 bases; junction bases outside the gene matches: 7. Germline CDR1 SGHDN, CDR2 FVKESK. There are 15 residues in the CDR3. As DNA, the CDR3 is TGTGCCAGCAGCCAATTAATTACAGGGGTCAATGAGCAGTTCTTC. This translates into CASSQLITGVNEQFF.

The chain joins TRBV4-3 to TRBJ2-3, with 7 bases lining up with TRBD2. V dropped 4 bases and J dropped 1; count of bases not matched to a gene: 11. This CDR3 contains 17 residues. CDR1 is LGHNA, CDR2 YSLEER, per germline. DNA of the CDR3: TGCGCCAGCAGCCCCGGAGGAGGCGGGAGACGCACAGATACGCAGTATTTT. It specifies CASSPGGGGRRTDTQYF.

The chain joins TRBV5-5 to TRBJ2-7; 8 bases map to TRBD1. V shed 4 bases, J shed 2 bases, and the junction held 8 bases outside the gene matches. Germline V gene data show CDR1 as SGHKS and CDR2 as YYEKEE (reference sequence). The CDR3 has 15 amino acids. CDR3 sequence reads: CASSPRPGGTYEQYF. The CDR3, as DNA: TGTGCCAGCAGCCCGAGGCCAGGGGGCACCTACGAGCAGTACTTC. The full variable domain, with the rest looked up from reference TRBV5-5 and TRBJ2-7, is DAGVTQSPTHLIKTRGQQVTLRCSPISGHKSVSWYQQVLGQGPQFIFQYYEKEERGRGNFPDRFSARQFPNYSSELNVNALLLGDSALYLCASSPRPGGTYEQYFGPGTRLTVT.

This clone was recorded only once. The genes are TRBV27 and TRBJ2-7; no firm D call. In germline, CDR1 is MNHEY, CDR2 SMNVEV (reference sequence). V lost 2 bases and J lost 0, with 8 bases in between. The CDR3 spans 14 residues. CDR3 nucleotides: TGTGCCAGCAGTTTAACCGTTAGCTCCTACGAGCAGTACTTC. The encoded protein is CASSLTVSSYEQYF.

This clone was observed a single time. The genes are TRBV6-5 and TRBJ2-2; D gene uncertain. Germline assignment: CDR1 MNHEY and CDR2 SVGAGI. The V end was cut by 2 bases, the J end by 6 bases, with 7 bases between. This CDR3 spans 13 amino acids. Here the CDR3 reads CASSYVTSGELFF. The CDR3 DNA reads TGTGCCAGCAGTTACGTTACATCCGGGGAGCTGTTTTTT.

The rearrangement uses TRBV7-6 and TRBJ1-1; 8 nucleotides line up with TRBD1. The germline gives CDR1 SGHVS, CDR2 FNYEAQ. This CDR3 is 18 amino acids long. V lost 2 bases and J lost 3; bases outside the gene matches: 14. CDR3 residues: CASSLSMLTGVGDTEAFF. The CDR3 coding sequence is TGTGCCAGCAGCTTAAGTATGCTGACAGGGGTGGGGGACACTGAAGCTTTCTTT.

About this clone: Germline is not matched at one junction end, which may reflect a read error. J is TRBJ2-7 and V is TRBV7-9; 9 bases match TRBD1. Germline lookup yields CDR1 SEHNR and CDR2 FQNEAQ (reference sequence). The CDR3 has 15 amino acids. CDR3 sequence: CSSSAAGQGAYEQYF. CDR3 bases: TGTTCCAGCAGCGCCGCGGGACAGGGAGCTTACGAGCAGTACTTC.

This chain joins TRBV2 and TRBJ2-1; TRBD1 matches at 7 bases. J lost 15 bases, V lost 4 bases, and 6 bases had no gene match. Germline CDR1 is SNHLY and CDR2 is FYNNEI. The CDR3 loop spans 11 amino acids. The CDR3 DNA is TGTGCCAGCAGTGCCGGGACAGTGGCGTTCTTC. Its translation is CASSAGTVAFF.

J is TRBJ2-2 and V is TRBV9, with TRBD2 as a possible D gene (6 bases). In germline, CDR1 is SGDLS, CDR2 YYNGEE. V was pared by 5 bases and J by 7 bases, with 12 bases between. The CDR3 length is 13 residues. The CDR3 nucleotides read TGTGCCAGCAGTGAGTTCGGGGGCGGGGAGCTGTTTTTT. Its translation: CASSEFGGGELFF.

The chain combines TRBV28 with TRBJ1-1; D is possibly TRBD1 (6 bases). This CDR3 spans 14 amino acids. The germline V and J ends were trimmed by 7 bases and 1 base, with 13 bases remaining between them. CDR1 MDHEN and CDR2 SYDVKM come from the germline V gene. CDR3 nucleotide sequence: TGTGCCAGCACCTGGGGGGGGCAGAACACTGAAGCTTTCTTT. Protein product: CASTWGGQNTEAFF.

V is TRBV6-6 and J is TRBJ2-5, with 11 bases matching TRBD2. The V gene end was trimmed by 6 bases and the J gene end by 2 bases; junction bases not matched to a gene: 5. Germline V gives CDR1 MNHNY, CDR2 SVGAGI (reference sequence). This CDR3 region has 15 residues. CDR3 nucleotides: TGTGCCAGCAGCGGGACTAGCGGACTACAAGAGACCCAGTACTTC. This encodes CASSGTSGLQETQYF.

The chain combines TRBV6-5 with TRBJ2-7; D is possibly TRBD2 (5 bases). V lost 0 bases to trimming and J lost 6 bases, with 9 bases between them. The germline gives CDR1 MNHEY, CDR2 SVGAGI. This CDR3 contains 13 residues. In DNA, the CDR3 is TGTGCCAGCAGTTACTCCTTCCGGGGCGAGCAGTACTTC. This codes for CASSYSFRGEQYF.

This sequence joins TRBV5-1 and TRBJ2-2; D perhaps matches TRBD2 (6 bases). Germline V gene data show CDR1 as SGHRS and CDR2 as YFSETQ. The CDR3 spans 14 residues. V dropped 10 bases and J dropped 3 bases, with 16 bases sitting between them. CDR3 sequence reads: CAPKWGEHTGELFF. For the CDR3, the DNA is TGCGCCCCCAAATGGGGGGAACACACCGGGGAGCTGTTTTTT.

The J gene is TRBJ2-3, the V gene TRBV13, with D uncertain. Germline CDR1 reads PRHDT; CDR2 reads FYEKMQ (reference sequence). The V gene lost 3 bases and the J gene lost 0 bases, with 10 bases spanning the gap. The length of the CDR3 is 15 residues. The CDR3 reads CASSFPPTSTDTQYF. As DNA, the CDR3 is TGTGCCAGCAGCTTTCCCCCTACTAGCACAGATACGCAGTATTTT.